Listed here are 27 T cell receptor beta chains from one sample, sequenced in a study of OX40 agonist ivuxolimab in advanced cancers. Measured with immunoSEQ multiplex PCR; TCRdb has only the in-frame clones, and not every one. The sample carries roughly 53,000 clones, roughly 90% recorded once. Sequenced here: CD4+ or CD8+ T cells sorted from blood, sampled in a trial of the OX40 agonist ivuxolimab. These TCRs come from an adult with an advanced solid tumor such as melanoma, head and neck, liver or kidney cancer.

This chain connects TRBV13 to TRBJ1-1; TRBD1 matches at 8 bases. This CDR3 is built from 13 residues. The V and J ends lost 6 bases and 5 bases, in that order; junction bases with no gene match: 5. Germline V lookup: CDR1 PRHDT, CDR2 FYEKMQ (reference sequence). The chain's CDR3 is CASRTQGGTEAFF. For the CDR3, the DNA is TGTGCCAGCAGGACACAGGGGGGAACTGAAGCTTTCTTT.

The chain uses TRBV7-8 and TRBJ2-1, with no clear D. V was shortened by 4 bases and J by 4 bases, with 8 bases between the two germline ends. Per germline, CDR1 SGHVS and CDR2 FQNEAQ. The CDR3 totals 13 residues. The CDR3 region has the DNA TGTGCCAGCAGCTCCTTACTATACAATGAGCAGTTCTTC. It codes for CASSSLLYNEQFF. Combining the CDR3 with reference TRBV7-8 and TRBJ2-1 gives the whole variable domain GAGVSQSPRYKVAKRGQDVALRCDPISGHVSLFWYQQALGQGPEFLTYFQNEAQLDKSGLPSDRFFAERPEGSVSTLKIQRTQQEDSAVYLCASSSLLYNEQFFGPGTRLTVL.

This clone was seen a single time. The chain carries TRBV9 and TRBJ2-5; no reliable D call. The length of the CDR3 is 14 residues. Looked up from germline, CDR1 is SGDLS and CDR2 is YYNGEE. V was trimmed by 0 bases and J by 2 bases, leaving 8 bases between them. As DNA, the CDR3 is TGTGCCAGCAGCGTAGGGGTCCAACAAGAGACCCAGTACTTC. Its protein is CASSVGVQQETQYF.

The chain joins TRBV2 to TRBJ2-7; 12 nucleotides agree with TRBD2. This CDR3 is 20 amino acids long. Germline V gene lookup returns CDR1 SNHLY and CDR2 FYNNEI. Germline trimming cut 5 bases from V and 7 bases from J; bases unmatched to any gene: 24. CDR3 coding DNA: TGTGCCAGCAGTAAGGTCCCGACTAGCGGGAGAAGTGGGTTGTCGTGGGAGCAGTACTTC. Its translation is CASSKVPTSGRSGLSWEQYF.

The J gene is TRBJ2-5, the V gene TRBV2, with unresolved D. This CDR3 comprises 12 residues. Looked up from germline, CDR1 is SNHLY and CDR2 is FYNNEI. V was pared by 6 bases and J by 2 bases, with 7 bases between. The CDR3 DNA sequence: TGTGCCAGCAGGACTTCTCAAGAGACCCAGTACTTC. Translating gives CASRTSQETQYF.

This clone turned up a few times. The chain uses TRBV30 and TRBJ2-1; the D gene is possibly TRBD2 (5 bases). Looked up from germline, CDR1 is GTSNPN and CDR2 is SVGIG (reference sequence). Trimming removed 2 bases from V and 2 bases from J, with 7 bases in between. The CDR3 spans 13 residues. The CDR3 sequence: CAWSTGTYNEQFF. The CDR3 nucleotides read TGTGCCTGGAGTACCGGGACCTACAATGAGCAGTTCTTC.

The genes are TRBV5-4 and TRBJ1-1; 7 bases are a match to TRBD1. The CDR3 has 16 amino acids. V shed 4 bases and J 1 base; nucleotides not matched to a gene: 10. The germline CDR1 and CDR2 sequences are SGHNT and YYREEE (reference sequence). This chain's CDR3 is CASSAELQGPNTEAFF. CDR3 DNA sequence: TGTGCCAGCAGCGCTGAATTACAGGGGCCGAACACTGAAGCTTTCTTT.

The CDR3 is CASIPPSGEKYEQYF. CDR3 sequence (DNA): TGTGCCAGCATTCCCCCCAGCGGAGAAAAGTACGAGCAGTACTTC. V and J are TRBV21-1 and TRBJ2-7; TRBD2 reflects the table's D call only, with no check against the DNA. TRBV21-1 is shown as a pseudogene. The CDR3 totals 15 residues.

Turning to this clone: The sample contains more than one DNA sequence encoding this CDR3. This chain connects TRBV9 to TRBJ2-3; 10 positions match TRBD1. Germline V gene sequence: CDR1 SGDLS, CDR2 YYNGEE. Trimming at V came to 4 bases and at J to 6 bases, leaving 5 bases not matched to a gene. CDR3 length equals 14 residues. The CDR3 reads CASSLGQGFDTQYF. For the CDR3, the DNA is TGTGCCAGCAGCTTGGGACAGGGGTTCGATACGCAGTATTTT.

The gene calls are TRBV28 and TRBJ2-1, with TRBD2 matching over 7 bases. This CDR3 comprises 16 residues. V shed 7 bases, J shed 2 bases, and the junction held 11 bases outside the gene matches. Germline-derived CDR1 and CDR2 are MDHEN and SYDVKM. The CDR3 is CASTLGGADPYNEQFF. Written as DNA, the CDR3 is TGTGCCAGCACCCTGGGAGGGGCAGACCCCTACAATGAGCAGTTCTTC. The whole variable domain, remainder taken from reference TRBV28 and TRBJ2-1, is DVKVTQSSRYLVKRTGEKVFLECVQDMDHENMFWYRQDPGLGLRLIYFSYDVKMKEKGDIPEGYSVSREKKERFSLILESASTNQTSMYLCASTLGGADPYNEQFFGPGTRLTVL.

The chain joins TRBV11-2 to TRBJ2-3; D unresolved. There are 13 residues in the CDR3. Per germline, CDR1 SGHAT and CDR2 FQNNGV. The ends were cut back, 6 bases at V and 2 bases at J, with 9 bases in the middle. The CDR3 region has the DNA TGTGCCAGCAGGCGCCCCGACACAGATACGCAGTATTTT. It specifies CASRRPDTDTQYF. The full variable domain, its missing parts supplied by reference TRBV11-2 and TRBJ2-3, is EAGVAQSPRYKIIEKRQSVAFWCNPISGHATLYWYQQILGQGPKLLIQFQNNGVVDDSQLPKDRFSAERLKGVDSTLKIQPAKLEDSAVYLCASRRPDTDTQYFGPGTRLTVL.

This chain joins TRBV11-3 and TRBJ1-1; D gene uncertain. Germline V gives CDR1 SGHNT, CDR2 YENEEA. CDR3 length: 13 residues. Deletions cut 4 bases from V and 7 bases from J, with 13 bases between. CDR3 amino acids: CASSWQEAREAFF. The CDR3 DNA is TGTGCCAGCAGCTGGCAGGAGGCACGTGAAGCTTTCTTT.

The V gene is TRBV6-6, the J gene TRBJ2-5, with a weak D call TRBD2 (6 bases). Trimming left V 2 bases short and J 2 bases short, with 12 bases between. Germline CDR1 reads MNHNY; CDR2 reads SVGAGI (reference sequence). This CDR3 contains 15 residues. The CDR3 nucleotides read TGTGCCAGCAGTTACGGGACTGGGGGTCAAGAGACCCAGTACTTC. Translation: CASSYGTGGQETQYF.

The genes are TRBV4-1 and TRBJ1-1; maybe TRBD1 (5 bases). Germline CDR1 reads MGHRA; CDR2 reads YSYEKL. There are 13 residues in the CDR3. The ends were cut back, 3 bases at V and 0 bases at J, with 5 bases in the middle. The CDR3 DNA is TGCGCCAGCAGCCAGGGGGTGAACACTGAAGCTTTCTTT. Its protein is CASSQGVNTEAFF.

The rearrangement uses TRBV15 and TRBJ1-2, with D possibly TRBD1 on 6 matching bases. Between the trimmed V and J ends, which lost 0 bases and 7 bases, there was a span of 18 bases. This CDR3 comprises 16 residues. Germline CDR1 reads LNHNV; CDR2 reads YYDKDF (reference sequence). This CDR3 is CATSRDQPRGMVGYTF. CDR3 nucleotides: TGTGCCACCAGCAGAGATCAGCCAAGGGGGATGGTTGGCTACACCTTC.

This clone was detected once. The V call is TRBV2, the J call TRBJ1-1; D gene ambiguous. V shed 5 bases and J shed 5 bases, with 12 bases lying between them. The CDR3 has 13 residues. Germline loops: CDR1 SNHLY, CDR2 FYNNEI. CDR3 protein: CASSLSMGTEAFF. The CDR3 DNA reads TGTGCCAGCAGTTTGTCAATGGGGACTGAAGCTTTCTTT.

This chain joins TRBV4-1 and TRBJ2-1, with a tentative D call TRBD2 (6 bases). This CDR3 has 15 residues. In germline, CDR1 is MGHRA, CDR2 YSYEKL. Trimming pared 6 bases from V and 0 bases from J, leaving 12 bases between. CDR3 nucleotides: TGCGCCAGCAGTACCCGGGACTCCTCCTACAATGAGCAGTTCTTC. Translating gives CASSTRDSSYNEQFF.

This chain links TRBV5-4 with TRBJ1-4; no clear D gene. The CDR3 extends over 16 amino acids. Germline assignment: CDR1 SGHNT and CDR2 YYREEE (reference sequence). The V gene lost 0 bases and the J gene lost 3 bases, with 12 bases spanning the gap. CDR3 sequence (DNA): TGTGCCAGCAGCTTGGCCAACGACCGACCTAATGAAAAACTGTTTTTT. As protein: CASSLANDRPNEKLFF.

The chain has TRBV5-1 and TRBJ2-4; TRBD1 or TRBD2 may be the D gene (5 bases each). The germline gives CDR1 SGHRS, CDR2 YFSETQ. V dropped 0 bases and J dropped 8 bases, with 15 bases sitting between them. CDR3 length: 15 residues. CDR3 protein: CASSLDGTSRDIQYF. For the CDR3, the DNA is TGCGCCAGCAGCTTGGACGGGACCTCGAGGGACATTCAGTACTTC.

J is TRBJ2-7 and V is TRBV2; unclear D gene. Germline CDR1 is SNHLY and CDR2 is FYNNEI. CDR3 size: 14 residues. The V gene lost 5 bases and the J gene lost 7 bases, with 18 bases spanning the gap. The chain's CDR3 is CASSSSVGIREQYF. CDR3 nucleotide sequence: TGTGCCAGCAGTTCCTCTGTGGGGATCAGGGAGCAGTACTTC.

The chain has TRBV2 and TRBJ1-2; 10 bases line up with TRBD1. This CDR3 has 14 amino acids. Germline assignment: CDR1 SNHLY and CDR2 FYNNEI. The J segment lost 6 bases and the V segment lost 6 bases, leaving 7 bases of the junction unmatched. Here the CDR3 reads CASRAGTGVHGYTF. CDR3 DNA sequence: TGTGCCAGCAGAGCCGGGACAGGGGTTCATGGCTACACCTTC.

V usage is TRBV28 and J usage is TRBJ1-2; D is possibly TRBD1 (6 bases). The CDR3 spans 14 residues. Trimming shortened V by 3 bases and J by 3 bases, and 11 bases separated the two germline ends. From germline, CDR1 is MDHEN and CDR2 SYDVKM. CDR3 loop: CASSLRGAYYGYTF. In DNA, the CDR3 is TGTGCCAGCAGTTTGCGGGGGGCGTACTATGGCTACACCTTC.

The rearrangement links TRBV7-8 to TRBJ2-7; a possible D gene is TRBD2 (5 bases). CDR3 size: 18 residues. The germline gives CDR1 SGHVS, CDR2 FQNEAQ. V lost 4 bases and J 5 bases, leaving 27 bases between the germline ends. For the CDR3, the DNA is TGTGCCAGCAGCTCGACCCGGTTCGAGAGGGCTTTAAGGAACGAGCAGTACTTC. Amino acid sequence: CASSSTRFERALRNEQYF.

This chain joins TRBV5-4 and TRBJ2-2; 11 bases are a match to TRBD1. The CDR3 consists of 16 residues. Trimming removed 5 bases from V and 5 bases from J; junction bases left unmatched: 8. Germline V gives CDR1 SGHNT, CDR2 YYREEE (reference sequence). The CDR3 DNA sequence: TGTGCCAGCAGTCGGACAGGGGGCCGAAAGACCGGGGAGCTGTTTTTT. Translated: CASSRTGGRKTGELFF.

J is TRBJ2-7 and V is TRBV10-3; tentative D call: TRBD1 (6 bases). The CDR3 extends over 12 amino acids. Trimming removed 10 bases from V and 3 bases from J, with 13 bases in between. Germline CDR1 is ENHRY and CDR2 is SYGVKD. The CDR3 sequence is CATASDSYEQYF. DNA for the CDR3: TGTGCCACCGCATCGGACAGCTACGAGCAGTACTTC.

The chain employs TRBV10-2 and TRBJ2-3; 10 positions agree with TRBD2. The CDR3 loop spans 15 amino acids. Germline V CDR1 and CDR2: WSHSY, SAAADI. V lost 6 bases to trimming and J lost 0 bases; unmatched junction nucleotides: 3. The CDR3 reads CASRQTSGSTDTQYF. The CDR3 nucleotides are TGCGCCAGCAGACAGACTAGCGGGAGCACAGATACGCAGTATTTT.

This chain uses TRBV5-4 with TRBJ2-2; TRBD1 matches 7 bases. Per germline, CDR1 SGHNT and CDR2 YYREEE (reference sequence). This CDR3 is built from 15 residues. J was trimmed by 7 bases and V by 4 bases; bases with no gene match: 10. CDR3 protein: CASSPQGDVIGELFF. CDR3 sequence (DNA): TGTGCCAGCAGCCCCCAGGGGGATGTTATCGGGGAGCTGTTTTTT.